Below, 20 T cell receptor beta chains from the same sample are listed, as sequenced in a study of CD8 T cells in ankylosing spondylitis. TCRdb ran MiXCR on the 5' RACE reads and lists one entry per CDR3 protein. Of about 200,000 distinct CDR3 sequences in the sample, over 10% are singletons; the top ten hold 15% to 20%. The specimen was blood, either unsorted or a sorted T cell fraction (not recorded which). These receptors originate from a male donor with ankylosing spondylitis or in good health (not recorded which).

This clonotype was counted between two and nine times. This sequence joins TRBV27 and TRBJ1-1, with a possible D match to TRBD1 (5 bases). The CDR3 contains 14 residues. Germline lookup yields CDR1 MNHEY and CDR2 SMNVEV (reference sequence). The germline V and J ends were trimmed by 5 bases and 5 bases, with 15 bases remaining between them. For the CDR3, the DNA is TGTGCCAGCAGTCCTTTCAGGGAGTTGACTGAAGCTTTCTTT. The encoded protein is CASSPFRELTEAFF.

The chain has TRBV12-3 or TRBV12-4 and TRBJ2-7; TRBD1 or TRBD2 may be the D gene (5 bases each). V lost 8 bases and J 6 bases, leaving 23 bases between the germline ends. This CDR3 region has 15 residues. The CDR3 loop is CASGLTSGVQGEQYF. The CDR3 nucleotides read TGTGCCAGCGGATTAACCTCCGGGGTTCAGGGCGAGCAGTACTTC.

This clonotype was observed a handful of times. The CDR3 sequence is CSARADTSSYEQFF. CDR3 in DNA: TGCAGTGCTAGAGCGGACACTTCCTCCTATGAGCAGTTCTTC. The rearrangement links TRBV20-1 to TRBJ2-1; perhaps TRBD1 as D (5 bases). Germline V CDR1 and CDR2: DFQATT, SNEGSKA (reference sequence). V was clipped by 1 base and J by 8 bases, with 15 bases between them. The CDR3 totals 14 residues.

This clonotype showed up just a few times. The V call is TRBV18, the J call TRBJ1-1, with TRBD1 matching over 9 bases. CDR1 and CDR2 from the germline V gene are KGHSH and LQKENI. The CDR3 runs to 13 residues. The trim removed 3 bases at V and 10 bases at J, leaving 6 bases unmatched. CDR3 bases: TGTGCCAGCTCACCGGACAGGGGCTATCGAGCTTTCTTT. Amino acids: CASSPDRGYRAFF.

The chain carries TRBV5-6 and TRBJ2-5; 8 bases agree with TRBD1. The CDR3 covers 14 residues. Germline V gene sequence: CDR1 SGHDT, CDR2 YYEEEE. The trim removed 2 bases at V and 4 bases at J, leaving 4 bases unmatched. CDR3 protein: CASSFGQGRETQYF. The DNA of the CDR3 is TGTGCCAGCAGCTTTGGACAGGGTCGAGAGACCCAGTACTTC.

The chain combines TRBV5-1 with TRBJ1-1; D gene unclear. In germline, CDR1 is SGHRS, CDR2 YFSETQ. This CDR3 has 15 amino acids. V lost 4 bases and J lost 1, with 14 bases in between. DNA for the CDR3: TGCGCCAGCAGCGGTTCCTTCCCGGAGAACACTGAAGCTTTCTTT. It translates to CASSGSFPENTEAFF. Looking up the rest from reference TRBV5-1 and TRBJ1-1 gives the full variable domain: KAGVTQTPRYLIKTRGQQVTLSCSPISGHRSVSWYQQTPGQGLQFLFEYFSETQRNKGNFPGRFSGRQFSNSRSEMNVSTLELGDSALYLCASSGSFPENTEAFFGQGTRLTVV.

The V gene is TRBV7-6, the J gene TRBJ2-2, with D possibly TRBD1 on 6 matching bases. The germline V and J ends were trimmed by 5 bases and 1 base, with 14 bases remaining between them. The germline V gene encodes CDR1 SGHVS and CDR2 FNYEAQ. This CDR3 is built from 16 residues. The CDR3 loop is CASSPTTGRNTGELFF. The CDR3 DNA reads TGTGCCAGCAGCCCAACCACAGGGCGGAACACCGGGGAGCTGTTTTTT.

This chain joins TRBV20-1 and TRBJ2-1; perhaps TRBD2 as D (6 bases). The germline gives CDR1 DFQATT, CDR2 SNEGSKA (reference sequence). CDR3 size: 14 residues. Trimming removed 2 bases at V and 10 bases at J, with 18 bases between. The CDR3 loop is CSARSGRGSFEQFF. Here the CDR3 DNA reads TGCAGTGCTAGAAGCGGGCGGGGTTCGTTCGAGCAGTTCTTC.

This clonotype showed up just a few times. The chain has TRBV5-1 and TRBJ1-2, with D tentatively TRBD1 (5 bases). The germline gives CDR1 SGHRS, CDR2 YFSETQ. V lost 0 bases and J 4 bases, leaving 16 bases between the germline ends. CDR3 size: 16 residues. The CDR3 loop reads CASSLEAAGRGYGYTF. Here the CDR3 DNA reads TGCGCCAGCAGCTTGGAGGCGGCGGGGCGCGGCTATGGCTACACCTTC.

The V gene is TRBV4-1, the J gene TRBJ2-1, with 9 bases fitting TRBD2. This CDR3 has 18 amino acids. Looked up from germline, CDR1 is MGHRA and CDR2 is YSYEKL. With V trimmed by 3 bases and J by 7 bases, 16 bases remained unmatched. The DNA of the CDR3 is TGCGCCAGCAGCCAGTGGGCGTTGGGGAGCGGGGGGAGGAATGAGCAGTTCTTC. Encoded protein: CASSQWALGSGGRNEQFF.

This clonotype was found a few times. In DNA form, the CDR3 reads TGTGCCAGCAGTTTCGGAGGGATTAACTATGGCTACACCTTC. Its protein product is CASSFGGINYGYTF. The chain employs TRBV12-3 or TRBV12-4 and TRBJ1-2, with no clear D. CDR3 length equals 14 residues. The ends were cut back, 3 bases at V and 1 base at J, with 9 bases in the middle.

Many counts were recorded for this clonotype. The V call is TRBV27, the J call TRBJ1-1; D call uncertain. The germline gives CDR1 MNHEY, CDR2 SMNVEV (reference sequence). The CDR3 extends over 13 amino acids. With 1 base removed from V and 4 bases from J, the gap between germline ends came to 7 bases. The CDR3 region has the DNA TGTGCCAGCAGTTTATTGCAGACCACTGAAGCTTTCTTT. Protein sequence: CASSLLQTTEAFF.

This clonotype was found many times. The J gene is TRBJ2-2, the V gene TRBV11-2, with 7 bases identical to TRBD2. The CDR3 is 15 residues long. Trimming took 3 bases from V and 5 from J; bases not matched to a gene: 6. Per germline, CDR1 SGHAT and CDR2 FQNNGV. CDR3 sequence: CASSFRGVGTGELFF. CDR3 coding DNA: TGTGCCAGCAGCTTCCGGGGGGTCGGAACCGGGGAGCTGTTTTTT.

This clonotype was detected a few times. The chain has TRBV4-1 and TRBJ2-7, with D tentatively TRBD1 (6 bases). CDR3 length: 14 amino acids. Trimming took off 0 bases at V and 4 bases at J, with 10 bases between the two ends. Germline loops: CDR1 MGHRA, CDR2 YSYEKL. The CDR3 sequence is CASSQEGQGYEQYF. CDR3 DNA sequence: TGCGCCAGCAGCCAAGAAGGGCAGGGGTACGAGCAGTACTTC.

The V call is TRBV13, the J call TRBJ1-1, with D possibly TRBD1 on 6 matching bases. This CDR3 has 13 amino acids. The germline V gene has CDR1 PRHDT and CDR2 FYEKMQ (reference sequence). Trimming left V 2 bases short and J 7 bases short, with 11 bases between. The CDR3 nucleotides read TGTGCCAGCAGCTTAATCGGGACAATTGAAGCTTTCTTT. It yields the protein CASSLIGTIEAFF.

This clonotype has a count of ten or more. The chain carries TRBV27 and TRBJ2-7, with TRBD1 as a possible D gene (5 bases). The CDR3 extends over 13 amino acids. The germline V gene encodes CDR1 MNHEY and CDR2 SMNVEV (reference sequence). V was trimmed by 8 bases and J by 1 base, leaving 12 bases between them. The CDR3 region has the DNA TGTGCCAGCCGAGGAAGGGGTTCCTACGAGCAGTACTTC. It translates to CASRGRGSYEQYF.

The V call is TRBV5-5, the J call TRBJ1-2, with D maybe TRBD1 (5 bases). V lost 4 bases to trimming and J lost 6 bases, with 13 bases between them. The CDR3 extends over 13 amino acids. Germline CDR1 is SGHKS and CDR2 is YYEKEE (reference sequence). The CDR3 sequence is CASSLRGGNGYTF. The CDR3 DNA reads TGTGCCAGCAGCCTACGGGGGGGAAATGGCTACACCTTC.

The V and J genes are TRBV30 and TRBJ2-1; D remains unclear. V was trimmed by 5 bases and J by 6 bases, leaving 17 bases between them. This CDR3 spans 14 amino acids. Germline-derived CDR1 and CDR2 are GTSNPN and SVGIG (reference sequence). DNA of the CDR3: TGTGCCTGGGGGCCTGGGATGGGATCCAATGAGCAGTTCTTC. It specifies CAWGPGMGSNEQFF.

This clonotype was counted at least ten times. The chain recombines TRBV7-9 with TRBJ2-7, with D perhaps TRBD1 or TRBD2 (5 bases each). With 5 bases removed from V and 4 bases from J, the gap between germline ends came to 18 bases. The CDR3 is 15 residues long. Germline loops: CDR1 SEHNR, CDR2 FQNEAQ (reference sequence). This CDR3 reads CASSRAQGENYEQYF. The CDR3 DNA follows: TGTGCCAGCAGCCGAGCTCAAGGGGAGAATTACGAGCAGTACTTC.

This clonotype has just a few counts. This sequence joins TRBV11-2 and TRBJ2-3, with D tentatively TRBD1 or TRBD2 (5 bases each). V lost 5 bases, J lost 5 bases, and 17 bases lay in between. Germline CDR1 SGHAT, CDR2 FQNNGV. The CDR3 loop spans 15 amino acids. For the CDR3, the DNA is TGTGCCAGCAGCCTAGTTCCAGGGCGGGTAGATACGCAGTATTTT. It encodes CASSLVPGRVDTQYF.